This T cell receptor (beta chain) originates from a study of CD8+CD57+ T cells in acquired aplastic anemia. Study in general: Each DNA sample taken from sorted CD4+ and CD8+ cells came to 3 to 4 ug on average. Findings and limits, study-wide: A set of roughly 27 CD8+ CDR3 sequences was shared between patients and controls, and these sequences appeared highly expressed in patients. Levels of CD8+ Simpson's diversity were not significantly distinct in patients versus controls.

The germline V gene encodes CDR1 SNHLY and CDR2 FYNNEI. The CDR3 has 13 amino acids. V was trimmed by 8 bases and J by 4 bases, leaving 11 bases between them. According to the study, genomic DNA was the template for TCR beta VDJ and CDR3 profiling. MiXCR, applied by TCRdb to the reads, yields one record per CDR3 protein. The table records 250,000 to 300,000 distinct CDR3 sequences, 55% to 65% of them present only once. This clonotype appeared many times. Antigen: not known. The chain carries TRBV2 and TRBJ2-2; a possible D gene is TRBD1 (5 bases). The clonotype comes from a human donor with severe aplastic anemia or a healthy control (not recorded which). Material: sorted CD4+, CD8+, or CD8+CD57+ T cells (not recorded which) from PBMCs. CDR3 amino acids: CASLTGSTGELFF. CDR3 DNA: TGTGCCAGCTTAACAGGAAGCACCGGGGAGCTGTTTTTT.